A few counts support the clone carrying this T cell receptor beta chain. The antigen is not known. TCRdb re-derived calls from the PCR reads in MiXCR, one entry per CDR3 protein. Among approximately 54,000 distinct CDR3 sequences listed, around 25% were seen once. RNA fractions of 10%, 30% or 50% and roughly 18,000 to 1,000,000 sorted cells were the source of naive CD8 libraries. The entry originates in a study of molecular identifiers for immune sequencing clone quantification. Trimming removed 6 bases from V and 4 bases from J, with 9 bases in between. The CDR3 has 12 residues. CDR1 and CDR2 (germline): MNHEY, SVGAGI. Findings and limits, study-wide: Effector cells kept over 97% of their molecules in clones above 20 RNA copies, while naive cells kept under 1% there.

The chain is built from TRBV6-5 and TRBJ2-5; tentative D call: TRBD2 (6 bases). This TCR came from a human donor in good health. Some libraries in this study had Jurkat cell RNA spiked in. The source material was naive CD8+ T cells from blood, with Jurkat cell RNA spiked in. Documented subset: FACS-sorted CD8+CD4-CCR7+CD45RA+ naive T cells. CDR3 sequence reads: CASRDYLETQYF. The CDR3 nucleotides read TGTGCCAGCAGGGACTACCTAGAGACCCAGTACTTC.